This TCR beta chain comes out of a study of vaccination and CD4 T cells after COVID-19. Study background: Participants received two doses of either BNT162b2 or mRNA-1273 vaccine.

Documented treatment: approximately nine-day PBMC culture with coronavirus spike peptide pools or control peptides (ViraFEST assay). Before the COVID-19 pandemic (2011-2018), CD4+ T cells were obtained from the unexposed donor. The CDR3 extends over 14 amino acids. Germline V lookup: CDR1 DFQATT, CDR2 SNEGSKA (reference sequence). At the Johns Hopkins FTIC core, DNA taken from cultured CD4+ T cells was sequenced by way of the Oncomine TCR Beta short-read assay. Someone extracted genomic DNA from cultured CD4+ T cells. Each CDR3 protein gets one entry after TCRdb re-called the PCR reads with MiXCR. The sample has 7,000 to 9,500 distinct CDR3 sequences; around 42% are singletons. As for this clonotype: The antigen remains undetermined. The germline gene is not matched at one end of the junction; a read error may be the cause.

This TCR was recovered from a human donor in good health. Sequencing was done on a sample of CD4+ T cells from blood, cultured in vitro. This sequence joins TRBV20-1 and TRBJ1-5; D unresolved. This CDR3 is CSDRDIGRLEPQHF. CDR3 DNA: TGCAGTGATAGAGACATTGGACGGCTCGAGCCCCAGCATTTT.